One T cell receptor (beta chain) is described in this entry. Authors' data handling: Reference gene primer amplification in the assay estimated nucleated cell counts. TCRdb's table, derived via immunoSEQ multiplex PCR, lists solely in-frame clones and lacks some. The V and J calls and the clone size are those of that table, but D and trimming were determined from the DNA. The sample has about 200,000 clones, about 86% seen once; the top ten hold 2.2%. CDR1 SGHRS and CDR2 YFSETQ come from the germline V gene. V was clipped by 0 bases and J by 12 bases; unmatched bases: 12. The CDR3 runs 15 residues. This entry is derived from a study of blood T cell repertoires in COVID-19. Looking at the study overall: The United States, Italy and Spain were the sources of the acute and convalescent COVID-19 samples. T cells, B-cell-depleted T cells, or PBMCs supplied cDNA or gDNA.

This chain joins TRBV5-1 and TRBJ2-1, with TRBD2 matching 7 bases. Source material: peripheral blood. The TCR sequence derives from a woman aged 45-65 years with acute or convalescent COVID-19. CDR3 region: CASSLAFSLSGGQFF. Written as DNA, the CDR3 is TGCGCCAGCAGCTTGGCCTTTTCCCTCTCGGGGGGGCAGTTCTTC.